This record concerns one T cell receptor (beta chain) sequence. The antigen is not known. This sample is drawn from a study of blood T cells in healthy people across ages. Study outcomes and limitations: No conclusive comparison of naive versus antigen-experienced cells was possible with unsorted PBMCs. Percentage of naive T cells showed a strong correlation with TCR beta diversity.

Every donor contributed around 10 milliliters of peripheral blood by blood draw. Germline assignment: CDR1 SGHRS and CDR2 YFSETQ. Trimming at V came to 4 bases and at J to 5 bases, leaving 14 bases not matched to a gene. This CDR3 has 17 residues. Using a J-beta primer mix together with a sample-barcoded 5' primer, a second PCR was run for roughly 6 to 12 cycles. Each CDR3 protein gets one entry after TCRdb re-called the 5' RACE reads with MiXCR. The data hold 1 million to 1.2 million distinct CDR3 sequences, with approximately 38% observed a single time. The chain has TRBV5-1 and TRBJ1-5; 8 bases match TRBD1. This clonotype originated in a man aged 18 to 30 in good health. The sequencing input was blood. The CDR3 DNA reads as TGCGCCAGCAGCCGCACCCCCGCGACAGGGGATGATCAGCCCCAGCATTTT. Its protein product is CASSRTPATGDDQPQHF.